This TCR beta chain was found in a study of blood T cell repertoires in COVID-19. This CDR3 is 11 amino acids long. Germline lookup yields CDR1 ENHRY and CDR2 SYGVKD. The V end was cut by 5 bases, the J end by 5 bases, with 7 bases between. Clones were read by immunoSEQ multiplex PCR, and TCRdb kept only the in-frame ones, dropping some. The data show 200,000 or so clones, approximately 86% seen once. Comments on this clone: Other DNA sequences from this sample encode an identical CDR3 as well.

Specimen: peripheral blood. The chain uses TRBV10-3 and TRBJ2-7, with D perhaps matching TRBD1 (5 bases). The clonotype comes from a man aged 60 to 75 with acute or convalescent COVID-19. The CDR3 sequence is CAISPGNEQYF. The CDR3 nucleotides are TGTGCCATCAGTCCAGGGAACGAGCAGTACTTC.